The present entry profiles one T cell receptor (beta chain) with its context. The antigen remains unidentified. This sample was included in a study of naive and memory T cell subsets. Two oligonucleotides, mixed equimolar, formed the beta constant-region primer covering TRBC1 and TRBC2. Ligated cDNA was amplified by four rounds of PCR with nested alpha and beta constant-region primers and SP2. Ligation attached a single-stranded oligonucleotide with a 12-nucleotide UMI and the SP2 primer to the cDNA 3' end. A single record per CDR3 protein comes from TCRdb applying MiXCR to the UMI-ligation and nested PCR reads. This sample has around 140,000 distinct CDR3 sequences, with about 20% found just once. Study findings and constraints: The power law exponent of TCR abundance differed between naive and memory cells. A few larger clonotypes appeared in naive repertoires, especially CD8, possibly memory cells re-expressing CD45RA. Over 90% of naive TCR sequences appeared only once, unlike memory subsets.

This CDR3 has 15 residues. CDR1 and CDR2 (germline): SNHLY, FYNNEI. V was cut by 6 bases and J by 0 bases, with 12 bases left in between. The sequence came from a human donor in good health. Sequenced material: naive CD4+ T cells from blood. The chain uses TRBV2 and TRBJ2-1; D ambiguous. CDR3 region: CASRETTLSYNEQFF. CDR3 bases: TGTGCCAGCAGGGAAACTACCCTCTCCTACAATGAGCAGTTCTTC.